Sequencing of this T cell receptor beta chain was carried out in a study of CXCR3-negative and CXCR3-positive naive CD8 T cells. Findings of the study overall: TRB CDR3s of CXCR3-positive naive cells were more hydrophobic than those of CXCR3-negative naive cells. Both of the naive subsets showed about the same high diversity, but memory CD8+ cells had much less. Naive CXCR3-negative cells resembled naive CXCR3-positive cells in TRBV-TRBJ usage; memory cells differed.

The CDR3 length is 12 residues. Germline CDR1 SEHNR, CDR2 FQNEAQ (reference sequence). Notes on this clonotype: Its antigen is still unknown.

Researchers sorted approximately 290,000 cells of each CD8+ T cell subset in triplicate. The authors gated naive CD8+ T cells as CD45RO-CCR7+CD27+CD95-. In preparing the TRB cDNA libraries, 5' RACE with UMI labels was used. TCRdb re-called the 5' RACE reads; one entry per CDR3 protein, DNA not given. Here the sample table reports roughly 110,000 distinct CDR3 sequences. The receptor was isolated from a human donor in good health. Some clones in this sample may be carry-over from other donors' samples. This sequence joins TRBV7-9 and TRBJ1-1. The sample consisted of naive CXCR3+ CD8+ T cells from blood. Sample subset: CD45RO-CCR7+CD27+CD95- naive CD8+ T cells expressing CXCR3 (TNR3+). CDR3 loop: CASSVTNTEAFF.